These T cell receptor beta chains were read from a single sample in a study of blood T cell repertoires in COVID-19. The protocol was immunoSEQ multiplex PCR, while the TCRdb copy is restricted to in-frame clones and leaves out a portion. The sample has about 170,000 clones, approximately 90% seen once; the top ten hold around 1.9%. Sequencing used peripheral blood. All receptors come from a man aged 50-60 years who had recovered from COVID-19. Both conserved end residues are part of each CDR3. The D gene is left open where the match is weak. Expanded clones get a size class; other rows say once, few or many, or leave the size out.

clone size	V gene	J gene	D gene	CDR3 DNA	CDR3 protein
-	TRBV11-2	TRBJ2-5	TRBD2	TGTGCCAGCCGGACTAGCGGGATTCAAGAGACCCAGTACTTC	CASRTSGIQETQYF
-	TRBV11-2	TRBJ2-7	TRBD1	TGTGCCAGCAGCTTAGTCCACAGGGGTCCCTACGAGCAGTACTTC	CASSLVHRGPYEQYF
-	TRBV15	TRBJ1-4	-	TGTGCCACCAGCAGAGATCGAGTAGCAACTAATGAAAAACTGTTTTTT	CATSRDRVATNEKLFF
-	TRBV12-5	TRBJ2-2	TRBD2	TGTGCTAGTGCCGAGCAGCGGGGGACGAACACCGGGGAGCTGTTTTTT	CASAEQRGTNTGELFF
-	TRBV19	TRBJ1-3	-	TGTGCCAGTAGTATGACAGCGTCCGGAAACACCATATATTTT	CASSMTASGNTIYF
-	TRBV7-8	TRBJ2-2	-	TGTGCCAGCAGCCTACGGGAGACGGATACCGGGGAGCTGTTTTTT	CASSLRETDTGELFF
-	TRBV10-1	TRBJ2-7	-	TGCGCCAGCAGTGAGTCGGCAGGGGCCACCTACGAGCAGTACTTC	CASSESAGATYEQYF
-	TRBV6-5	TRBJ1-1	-	TGTGCCAGCAGCCGTGACAGTTCGAACACTGAAGCTTTCTTT	CASSRDSSNTEAFF
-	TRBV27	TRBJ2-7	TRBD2	TGTGCCAGCAGCACTACCCTAGCGGGAGCCTCCTACGAGCAGTACTTC	CASSTTLAGASYEQYF
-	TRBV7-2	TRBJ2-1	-	TGTGCCAGCAGCTTATCTAAGTATACTGAGCAGTTCTTC	CASSLSKYTEQFF
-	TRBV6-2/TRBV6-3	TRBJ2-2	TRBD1	TGTGCCAGCAGTTACGCGGGACAGGGTTTGGACACCGGGGAGCTGTTTTTT	CASSYAGQGLDTGELFF
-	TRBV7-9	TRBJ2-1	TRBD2	TGTGCCAGCAGCTCACCCTTGAGGGGAGGGGCCGCGCTGATCTTC	CASSSPLRGGAALIF
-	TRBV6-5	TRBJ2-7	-	TGTGCCAGCAACAGGGACCAAAGCTCCTACGAGCAGTACTTC	CASNRDQSSYEQYF
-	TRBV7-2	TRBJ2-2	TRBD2	TGTGCCAGCAGCTTAGGGCTAGCGGGAGCCGGGGAGCTGTTTTTT	CASSLGLAGAGELFF
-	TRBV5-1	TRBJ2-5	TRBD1	TGCGCCAGCAGCTTGTGGGGAGACAGGGAAGAGACCCAGTACTTC	CASSLWGDREETQYF
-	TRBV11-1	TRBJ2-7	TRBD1	TGTGCCAGCAGCTCGGGACAGTCCTACGAGCAGTACTTC	CASSSGQSYEQYF
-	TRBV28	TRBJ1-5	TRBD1	TGTGCCAGCAGTTTCCTTCAGGGGGGTGGAAAGCAGCCCCAGCATTTT	CASSFLQGGGKQPQHF
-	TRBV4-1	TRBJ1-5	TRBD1	TGCGCCAGCAGCCAAGTGGTCGGACAGGAAATTCAGCCCCAGCATTTT	CASSQVVGQEIQPQHF
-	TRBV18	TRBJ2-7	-	TGTGCCAGCTCCCAAAAGCAGGTTGGGTCTGTGGACGAGCAGTACTTC	CASSQKQVGSVDEQYF
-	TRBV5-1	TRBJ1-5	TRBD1	TGCGCCAGCAGCCCCGGACAGGGGGCCGGTCAGCCCCAGCATTTT	CASSPGQGAGQPQHF
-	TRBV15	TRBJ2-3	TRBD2	TGTGCCACCAGCAAGGGACTAGCGGGGGGGCCCGCAGATACGCAGTATTTT	CATSKGLAGGPADTQYF
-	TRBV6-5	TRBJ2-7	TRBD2	TGTGCCAGCAGTTACGCGAGACTAGCGAGTTACGAGCAGTACTTC	CASSYARLASYEQYF
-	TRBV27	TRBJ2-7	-	TGTGCCCTCCGTGGGGACAATTATAACGGGCAGTACTTC	CALRGDNYNGQYF
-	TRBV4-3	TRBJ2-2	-	TGCGCCAGCAGCAGGGGAGGGAACACCGGGGAGCTGTTTTTT	CASSRGGNTGELFF
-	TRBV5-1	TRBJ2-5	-	TGCGCCAGCAGCCCCACGGGGGAAGAGACCCAGTACTTC	CASSPTGEETQYF
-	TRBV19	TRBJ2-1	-	TGTGCCAGTAGTCCTAGCGCTATCTCCTACAATGAGCAGTTCTTC	CASSPSAISYNEQFF
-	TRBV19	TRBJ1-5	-	TGTGCCAGTGAACCGCCGGGGAAGCCCCAGCATTTT	CASEPPGKPQHF
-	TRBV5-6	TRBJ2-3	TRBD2	TGTGCCAGCAGCTTGGGGGGACTAGCGGGATTCACAGATACGCAGTATTTT	CASSLGGLAGFTDTQYF
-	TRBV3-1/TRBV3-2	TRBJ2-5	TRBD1	TGTGCCAGCAGCCACCGAGGGACAGAAGAGACCCAGTACTTC	CASSHRGTEETQYF
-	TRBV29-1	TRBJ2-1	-	TGCAGCGTTGAAGAGACGGACTGGAGTTACAATGAGCAGTTCTTC	CSVEETDWSYNEQFF
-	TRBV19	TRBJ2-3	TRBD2	TGTGCCAGTACCCCTAGCGGGGTGGGAGATACGCAGTATTTT	CASTPSGVGDTQYF
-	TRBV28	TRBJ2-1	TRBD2	TGTGCCAGCAGTTCGGTCGGGACTAGCCGTGGAGATCGGAATGAGCAGTTCTTC	CASSSVGTSRGDRNEQFF
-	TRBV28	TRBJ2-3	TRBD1	TGTGCCAGCAGTCAAATAGGGGACAGCCTCAGAGTACAAGATACGCAGTATTTT	CASSQIGDSLRVQDTQYF
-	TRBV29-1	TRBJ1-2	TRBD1	TGCAGCGCAAGCGGACAGGGGGGAGGCTACACCTTC	CSASGQGGGYTF
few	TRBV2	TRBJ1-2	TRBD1	TGTGCCAGCAGTGCCGGGACAGGGGTACAGGGCTACACCTTC	CASSAGTGVQGYTF
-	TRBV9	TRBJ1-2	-	TGTGCCAGCAGCGCCTTCCCGGGAAACTATGGCTACACCTTC	CASSAFPGNYGYTF
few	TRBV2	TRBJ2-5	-	TGTGCCAGCACCGGAGGGGAGGAGACCCAGTACTTC	CASTGGEETQYF
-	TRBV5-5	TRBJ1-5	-	TGTGCCAGCAGCACCTCGAATAGTCAGCCCCAGCATTTT	CASSTSNSQPQHF
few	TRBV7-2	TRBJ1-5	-	TGTGCCAGCAGCTTAGACAATCAATATAGCAATCAGCCCCAGCATTTT	CASSLDNQYSNQPQHF
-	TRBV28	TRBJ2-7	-	TGTGCCAGCAGTCCGAGGACGGGAAACTACGAGCAGTACTTC	CASSPRTGNYEQYF
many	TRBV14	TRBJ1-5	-	TGTGCCAGCAGCCAAGTGGGTCAGGGGAAACAGCCCCAGCATTTT	CASSQVGQGKQPQHF
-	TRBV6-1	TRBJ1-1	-	TGTGCCAGCAGTGAGCGATACTTGAACACTGAAGCTTTCTTT	CASSERYLNTEAFF
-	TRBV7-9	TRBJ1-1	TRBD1	TGTGCCAGCAGTCCACCGGGACAGGGGACTTCGGGCACTGAAGCTTTCTTT	CASSPPGQGTSGTEAFF
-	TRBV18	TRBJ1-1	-	TGTGCCAGCTCACCACCGGCTGGGAGGGTTAAGACTGAAGCTTTCTTT	CASSPPAGRVKTEAFF
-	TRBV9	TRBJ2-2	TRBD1	TGTGCCAGCAGCCAAGGACAGGGTATGGTCACCGGGGAGCTGTTTTTT	CASSQGQGMVTGELFF
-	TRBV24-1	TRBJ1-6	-	TGTGCCACCAGTGATTCCCAGGTGCCGGGATCACCCCTCCACTTT	CATSDSQVPGSPLHF